This entry lists 17 T cell receptor beta chains sequenced from one sample in a study of blood T cell repertoires in COVID-19. Produced via immunoSEQ multiplex PCR; TCRdb's table is partial and in-frame only. The table shows about 480,000 clones, with around nine tenths occurring only once. The sequencing sample was made of PBMCs or T cells enriched from blood (not recorded which). The receptor set was obtained from a woman in her thirties or forties who had recovered from COVID-19.

V is TRBV15 and J is TRBJ2-1, with D unresolved. The CDR3 sequence is 12 residues long. Germline-derived CDR1 and CDR2 are LNHNV and YYDKDF (reference sequence). Between the trimmed V and J ends, which lost 4 bases and 8 bases, there was a span of 9 bases. The DNA of the CDR3 is TGTGCCACCAGCAACAATTTCGATGAGCAGTTCTTC. Protein sequence: CATSNNFDEQFF.

The rearrangement links TRBV19 to TRBJ1-2, with D possibly being TRBD1 (6 bases). Germline V gene lookup returns CDR1 LNHDA and CDR2 SQIVND (reference sequence). The length of the CDR3 is 11 residues. The ends were cut back, 3 bases at V and 11 bases at J, with 10 bases in the middle. CDR3 in DNA: TGTGCCAGTAGTATTGCAGGGGTTTACACCTTC. Its protein is CASSIAGVYTF.

The V and J genes are TRBV2 and TRBJ1-2, with a possible D match to TRBD1 (6 bases). Germline lookup yields CDR1 SNHLY and CDR2 FYNNEI. CDR3 length equals 14 residues. Trimming removed 6 bases at V and 6 bases at J, with 17 bases between. Written as DNA, the CDR3 is TGTGCCAGCAGCAGGGGCGGTCGGAGTGATGGCTACACCTTC. Its translation is CASSRGGRSDGYTF.

V usage is TRBV24-1 and J usage is TRBJ2-1; 12 positions agree with TRBD1. Looked up from germline, CDR1 is KGHDR and CDR2 is SFDVKD. This CDR3 has 20 amino acids. With V trimmed by 4 bases and J by 0 bases, 12 bases remained unmatched. The CDR3 reads CATSEHDRDRGLDSYNEQFF. In DNA form, the CDR3 reads TGTGCCACCAGTGAGCACGATCGGGACAGGGGGCTGGACTCCTACAATGAGCAGTTCTTC.

This clone was recorded only once. The chain recombines TRBV6-2 or TRBV6-3 with TRBJ2-3, with TRBD1 matching 8 bases. In germline, CDR1 is MNHEY, CDR2 SVGEGT. The ends lost 5 bases at V and 7 bases at J; junction bases unmatched: 14. The CDR3 length is 16 residues. The CDR3 region is CASSTRTGKDGNTQYF. The CDR3 coding sequence is TGTGCCAGCAGTACACGGACAGGGAAGGACGGAAATACGCAGTATTTT.

In its sample, this clone was seen a few times. The chain uses TRBV7-2 and TRBJ1-3, with 7 bases identical to TRBD1. The germline gives CDR1 SGHTA, CDR2 FQGNSA. Losses at the gene ends were 3 bases for V and 0 bases for J; bases not matched to a gene: 5. This CDR3 contains 16 residues. In DNA, the CDR3 is TGTGCCAGCAGCTTCTCCGGGACAGTCTCTGGAAACACCATATATTTT. This sequence encodes CASSFSGTVSGNTIYF.

There are a few counts of this clone. This rearrangement joins TRBV4-1 to TRBJ2-7, with 8 bases lining up with TRBD1. Germline lookup yields CDR1 MGHRA and CDR2 YSYEKL. This CDR3 is built from 16 residues. J gave up 3 bases and V 3 bases, and 10 bases lay outside the gene matches. The CDR3: CASSQNTGTGFYEQYF. The CDR3 coding sequence is TGCGCCAGCAGCCAGAATACCGGGACAGGCTTCTACGAGCAGTACTTC.

The V gene is TRBV7-2, the J gene TRBJ2-6, with TRBD1 matching 7 bases. The CDR3 extends over 17 amino acids. Germline values: CDR1 SGHTA, CDR2 FQGNSA. J lost 0 bases, V lost 5 bases, and 7 bases had no gene match. The chain's CDR3 is CASSPWDSHSGANVLTF. CDR3 in DNA: TGTGCCAGCAGCCCATGGGACAGCCACTCTGGGGCCAACGTCCTGACTTTC.

V is TRBV25-1 and J is TRBJ2-3, with TRBD2 matching 8 bases. The ends lost 8 bases at V and 1 base at J; junction bases unmatched: 8. This CDR3 is 15 amino acids long. CDR1 is MGHDK and CDR2 is SYGVNS in the germline V gene. The CDR3 sequence is CASDDSGNRTDTQYF. In DNA form, the CDR3 reads TGTGCCAGCGATGATAGCGGGAATCGCACAGATACGCAGTATTTT.

The chain is built from TRBV5-6 and TRBJ1-2; maybe TRBD1 (6 bases). V was pared by 0 bases and J by 6 bases, with 12 bases between. This CDR3 is 14 amino acids long. The germline CDR1 and CDR2 sequences are SGHDT and YYEEEE. The CDR3 bases are TGTGCCAGCAGCTTGGATGGGGGCCCCCATGGCTACACCTTC. It codes for CASSLDGGPHGYTF.

The V and J genes are TRBV19 and TRBJ1-4; D may be TRBD1 (6 bases). V was trimmed by 8 bases and J by 8 bases, leaving 15 bases between them. Per the germline V gene, CDR1 is LNHDA and CDR2 is SQIVND (reference sequence). This CDR3 is built from 13 residues. Written as DNA, the CDR3 is TGTGCCAGTTACGAGGGGGTGAAGGAAAAACTGTTTTTT. It specifies CASYEGVKEKLFF.

This sequence joins TRBV4-2 and TRBJ2-1; 8 bases agree with TRBD2. V was pared by 2 bases and J by 4 bases, with 4 bases of the junction left unmatched. CDR3 size: 15 residues. CDR1 and CDR2 (germline): LGHNA, YNFKEQ. The CDR3 loop reads CASSQTSGIYNEQFF. The CDR3 DNA sequence: TGTGCCAGCAGCCAAACTAGCGGTATTTACAATGAGCAGTTCTTC.

This clone has only one observation. A junction end diverges from the germline sequence, so it may reflect a read error. The CDR3 region is CASSEGGRDTQYF. In nucleotides, the CDR3 is TGCGCCAGTAGTGAAGGCGGTAGAGATACGCAGTATTTT. This sequence joins TRBV10-1 and TRBJ2-3, with D uncertain. There are 13 residues in the CDR3. CDR1 and CDR2 from the germline V gene are WNHNN and SYGVQD (reference sequence).

The V and J genes are TRBV27 and TRBJ2-7; 11 nucleotides match TRBD2. Germline assignment: CDR1 MNHEY and CDR2 SMNVEV (reference sequence). With 8 bases clipped from V and 3 bases from J, the junction kept 0 bases outside the gene matches. CDR3 length: 12 amino acids. The CDR3 region is CASGTSGYEQYF. The CDR3 DNA sequence: TGTGCCAGCGGGACTAGCGGCTACGAGCAGTACTTC.

The chain couples TRBV5-8 to TRBJ1-5; D unresolved. The V gene lost 0 bases and the J gene lost 0 bases, with 7 bases spanning the gap. CDR3 size: 15 residues. CDR1 and CDR2 (germline): SGHTS, YDEGEE. This CDR3 reads CASSLGAYSNQPQHF. As DNA, the CDR3 is TGTGCCAGCAGCTTGGGGGCCTATAGCAATCAGCCCCAGCATTTT.

V usage is TRBV14 and J usage is TRBJ2-3; TRBD2 is a possible D gene (6 bases). Per the germline V gene, CDR1 is SGHDN and CDR2 is FVKESK. The CDR3 loop spans 15 amino acids. V lost 4 bases, J lost 3 bases, and 14 bases lay in between. The CDR3 protein is CASSLRGMVTDTQYF. CDR3 bases: TGTGCCAGCAGCCTCCGGGGGATGGTAACAGATACGCAGTATTTT.

The V gene is TRBV4-1, the J gene TRBJ1-3; TRBD1 matches 8 bases. J gave up 6 bases and V 4 bases, and 11 bases lay outside the gene matches. The CDR3 loop spans 16 amino acids. The germline V gene encodes CDR1 MGHRA and CDR2 YSYEKL. CDR3 in DNA: TGCGCCAGCAGCCTACGGACAGGGAAATTCTCAAACACCATATATTTT. This sequence encodes CASSLRTGKFSNTIYF.